The T cell receptor (beta chain) under discussion was sequenced for a study of T-cell reconstitution after alpha-beta-depleted transplantation in children listed by TCRdb under 2016. Background on the whole study: Using TCR repertoire profiling, the study quantitatively followed how T-cell immune reconstitution unfolded in children after TCRalphabeta/CD19-depleted allogeneic hematopoietic cell transplantation.

The library was made by PCR. Sequencing took place on an Illumina HiSeq 2500. TCR libraries were prepared with molecular barcoding, using unique molecular identifiers to normalize TCRbeta repertoire quantification. Using fastp at Q25 and MiXCR, TCRdb reprocessed the public reads and kept productive beta chains. Records with the same CDR3 protein are collapsed into one entry carrying the most frequent genes and DNA. The sample yields about 58,000 distinct CDR3 sequences; approximately 43% were counted once. The top ten hold about 98% of the sample. What the treatment or condition label conveys for this sample: allogeneic hematopoietic cell transplantation with graft depleted of TCRalphabeta T cells and CD19 B cells. The children who served as transplant recipients had been given grafts of TCRalphabeta/CD19-depleted allogeneic hematopoietic cells. Points on this clonotype: Its cognate antigen has yet to be identified. No base quality information exists; no much larger clone differs at one position.

The CDR3 sequence holds 15 residues, the cysteine and phenylalanine included. Only the CDR3 DNA stays, 45 bases, in frame from base 1. V sheds 3 bases and J sheds 3 bases, leaving 13 bases between their ends. Broad study findings and their caveats: The frequencies of hyperexpanded clones fell over the following months, and after one year, T-cell counts and TCRbeta diversity were mostly attributed to newly produced T cells. In some patients, high TCRbeta diversity at day 60 was attributed to recipient T cells and intrathymic progenitors that had survived conditioning. About two months after transplant, the apparently early recovery of alphabetaT-cell counts reportedly depended on just several hundred clones that had expanded rapidly and came from non-depleted graft cells.

The chain was built from TRBV12-3 or TRBV12-4 and TRBJ2-3, with a tentative D call of TRBD1 or TRBD2, each matching 6 bases. Sample: PBMCs, mostly from graft donor cells, taken 360 days after TCRalphabeta/CD19-depleted stem cell transplant. The TCR comes from a male patient younger than 18 who had a stem cell transplant for acute lymphoblastic leukemia, so the T cells may come from the graft donor. DNA sequence: TGTGCCAGCAGTTTTACGGGGGCTGGAACAGATACGCAGTATTTT. Its translation is CASSFTGAGTDTQYF.